This T cell receptor beta chain emerged from a study of Ad26.COV2.S vaccination and SARS-CoV-2 variants. Study-wide background: Ad26.COV2.S was injected intramuscularly once or twice, 56 days apart.

Study-wide findings and caveats: In TCR breadth and depth analyses, total T cell responses may have been underestimated.

A note on this clone: The antigen is unknown.

Treatment specified: some 19 received Ad26.COV2.S at low or high dose, single or two shots; several received placebo; per-sample allocation not given. Samples came from day 63 after the first vaccine or placebo injection. Some clones are missing from TCRdb's copy, which holds only in-frame ones; the method was immunoSEQ multiplex PCR. The sample lists 290,000 or so clones; 70% to 90% were seen once. The input for sequencing was peripheral blood, taken in a trial of Ad26.COV2.S vaccine versus placebo. This sequence was found in a person between 18 and 65 years old who received the Ad26.COV2.S COVID-19 vaccine or a placebo.

CDR3 in amino acids: CASSLSQSSYNEQFF. DNA for the CDR3: TGTGCCAGCAGCTTATCCCAGAGCTCCTACAATGAGCAGTTCTTC. This sequence joins TRBV7-2 and TRBJ2-1; D is ambiguous. CDR3 size: 15 residues. Germline V gene data show CDR1 as SGHTA and CDR2 as FQGNSA. V lost 2 bases to trimming and J lost 0 bases, with 8 bases between them.